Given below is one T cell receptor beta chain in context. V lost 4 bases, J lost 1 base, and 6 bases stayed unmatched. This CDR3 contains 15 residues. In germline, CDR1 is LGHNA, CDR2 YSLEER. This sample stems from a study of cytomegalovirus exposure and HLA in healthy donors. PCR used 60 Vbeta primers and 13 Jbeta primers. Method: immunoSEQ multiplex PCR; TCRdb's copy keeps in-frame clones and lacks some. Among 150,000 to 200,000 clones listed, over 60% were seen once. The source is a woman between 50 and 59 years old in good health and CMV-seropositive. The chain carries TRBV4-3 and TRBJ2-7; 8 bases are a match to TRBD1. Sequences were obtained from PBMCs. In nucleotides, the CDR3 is TGCGCCAGCAGCCGAGACCGGGACAGGTCCTACGAGCAGTACTTC. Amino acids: CASSRDRDRSYEQYF.